These T cell receptor beta chains were read from a single sample in a study of T-cell memory formation after mild COVID-19. TCRdb reanalysed the 5' RACE reads using MiXCR and keeps one entry per CDR3 protein. The table lists fewer than 350,000 distinct CDR3 sequences, less than 9.5% of them singletons. The specimen was PBMCs or a T cell subset sorted from them (not recorded which). The source of these receptors is a man younger than 35 who had mild COVID-19 (a few samples of this study predate the infection). Cell type and time point are not known. Each CDR3 is given with its conserved first and last residue. The order of the fields is D gene, clone size, J gene, V gene, CDR3 protein, CDR3 DNA. A D gene is named only where the DNA matches it firmly. Size is stated for part of the rows, as once, few or many counts, or as a class when the clone is expanded.

>-|many|TRBJ2-3|TRBV6-2/TRBV6-3
CASSLDASTDTQYF
TGTGCCAGCAGCCTTGACGCTAGCACAGATACGCAGTATTTT
>-|-|TRBJ1-4|TRBV28
CASGRLNEKLFF
TGTGCCAGCGGCCGACTGAATGAAAAACTGTTTTTT
>-|-|TRBJ1-4|TRBV5-1
CASSLQATNEKLFF
TGCGCCAGCAGCTTACAAGCAACTAATGAAAAACTGTTTTTT
>TRBD1|many|TRBJ1-2|TRBV5-1
CASSLEGARGYTF
TGCGCCAGCAGCTTGGAGGGGGCTCGTGGCTACACCTTC
>TRBD1|-|TRBJ1-2|TRBV27
CASSSFAGQGAYGYTF
TGTGCCAGCAGTTCCTTCGCGGGACAGGGGGCCTATGGCTACACCTTC
>-|-|TRBJ2-2|TRBV5-6
CASSLWSTGELFF
TGTGCCAGCAGCTTGTGGAGCACCGGGGAGCTGTTTTTT
>-|few|TRBJ1-3|TRBV12-3/TRBV12-4
CASSLAGTAGNTIYF
TGTGCCAGCAGTTTAGCGGGGACGGCTGGAAACACCATATATTTT
>TRBD2|-|TRBJ2-5|TRBV20-1
CSARAPSGGTETQYF
TGCAGTGCTAGAGCCCCTAGCGGGGGGACGGAGACCCAGTACTTC
>-|-|TRBJ1-6|TRBV10-3
CAISGGFGISEGPLHF
TGTGCCATCAGTGGGGGATTTGGGATCTCCGAAGGACCCCTCCACTTT
>-|many|TRBJ2-5|TRBV5-1
CASSFDLYQETQYF
TGCGCCAGCAGCTTTGACCTGTACCAAGAGACCCAGTACTTC
>-|-|TRBJ2-3|TRBV5-8
CASSFETYTQYF
TGTGCCAGCAGCTTCGAGACTTATACGCAGTATTTT
>TRBD2|few|TRBJ2-3|TRBV20-1
CSARAFGGRRIDTQYF
TGCAGTGCTAGAGCATTCGGGGGGAGGAGGATCGATACGCAGTATTTT
>-|few|TRBJ2-2|TRBV9
CASTVRYTAGTGELFF
TGTGCCAGCACCGTCCGGTATACAGCAGGTACCGGGGAGCTGTTTTTT
>-|many|TRBJ2-1|TRBV7-6
CASSLASRYDEQFF
TGTGCCAGCAGCTTAGCGTCCCGGTATGATGAGCAGTTCTTC
>-|-|TRBJ2-3|TRBV9
CASSVEVSTDTQYF
TGTGCCAGCAGCGTAGAGGTCAGCACAGATACGCAGTATTTT
>TRBD1|-|TRBJ2-7|TRBV6-1
CASSEAGTGAPYEQYF
TGTGCCAGCAGTGAAGCGGGGACAGGGGCCCCCTACGAGCAGTACTTC
>-|-|TRBJ2-5|TRBV6-2/TRBV6-3
CASRLAGRFLGETQYF
TGTGCCAGCAGACTCGCCGGGCGGTTCCTCGGAGAGACCCAGTACTTC
>-|-|TRBJ1-2|TRBV30
CAWSLTREGYTF
TGTGCCTGGAGTTTAACCCGGGAGGGCTACACCTTC
>-|few|TRBJ1-4|TRBV27
CASQRGTERRWGEKLFF
TGTGCCAGCCAAAGGGGGACCGAACGAAGGTGGGGTGAAAAACTGTTTTTT
>-|many|TRBJ2-1|TRBV5-6
CASSSRGPYNEQFF
TGTGCCAGCAGCTCGAGGGGTCCCTACAATGAGCAGTTCTTC
>-|-|TRBJ2-2|TRBV3-1
CASSRRESTGELFF
TGTGCCAGCAGCCGAAGGGAGAGCACCGGGGAGCTGTTTTTT
>-|few|TRBJ2-5|TRBV5-1
CASSFTRSGIQTQYF
TGCGCCAGCAGCTTCACTCGGTCGGGTATTCAGACCCAGTACTTC
>-|many|TRBJ2-3|TRBV5-1
CASRSRSPPDTQYF
TGCGCCAGCAGGAGTCGTAGCCCCCCAGATACGCAGTATTTT
>TRBD1|-|TRBJ1-2|TRBV6-2/TRBV6-3
CASSYKVTGKNGYTF
TGTGCCAGCAGTTACAAGGTGACAGGGAAGAATGGCTACACCTTC
>TRBD2|few|TRBJ2-1|TRBV20-1
CSARPSGGVVEQFF
TGCAGTGCTAGACCTAGCGGGGGGGTAGTTGAGCAGTTCTTC
>TRBD2|few|TRBJ2-5|TRBV7-2
CASSLGGLAGEETQYF
TGTGCCAGCAGCTTAGGGGGACTAGCGGGGGAGGAGACCCAGTACTTC
>-|-|TRBJ1-2|TRBV4-1
CASSQFREASYYGYTF
TGCGCCAGCAGCCAATTTCGAGAAGCCTCTTACTATGGCTACACCTTC
>TRBD2|few|TRBJ2-5|TRBV4-2
CASSQVGAGWGWETQYF
TGTGCCAGCAGCCAAGTTGGAGCGGGGTGGGGCTGGGAGACCCAGTACTTC
>TRBD1|-|TRBJ1-1|TRBV3-1
CASSQGTAWDTEAFF
TGTGCCAGCAGCCAGGGGACAGCATGGGACACTGAAGCTTTCTTT
>-|many|TRBJ2-5|TRBV5-1
CASSLSFRNQETQYF
TGCGCCAGCAGCTTGAGTTTCAGGAACCAAGAGACCCAGTACTTC
>-|few|TRBJ1-5|TRBV5-1
CASSLDGGSNQPQHF
TGCGCCAGCAGCTTGGACGGAGGTAGCAATCAGCCCCAGCATTTT
>-|-|TRBJ1-6|TRBV4-3
CASSQGGYTLTPLHF
TGCGCCAGCAGCCAAGGGGGCTATACGCTCACACCCCTCCACTTT
>TRBD1|many|TRBJ2-7|TRBV5-1
CASSRRDRAHEQYF
TGCGCCAGCTCCCGCCGGGACAGGGCCCACGAGCAGTACTTC
>TRBD1|few|TRBJ1-2|TRBV18
CASSPTTGGLAPYGYTF
TGTGCCAGCTCACCCACCACAGGGGGCCTCGCTCCGTATGGCTACACCTTC
>TRBD1|-|TRBJ2-3|TRBV27
CASSLLAQGGTDTQYF
TGTGCCAGCAGTTTATTGGCCCAGGGGGGCACAGATACGCAGTATTTT
>TRBD2|few|TRBJ2-1|TRBV6-4
CASSDSTSGANEQFF
TGTGCCAGCAGTGACTCGACTAGCGGGGCCAATGAGCAGTTCTTC
>TRBD1|few|TRBJ1-3|TRBV20-1
CSARTGGYGNTIYF
TGCAGTGCGCGGACAGGGGGCTACGGAAACACCATATATTTT
>-|few|TRBJ1-2|TRBV28
CASSLGAIFYGYTF
TGTGCCAGCAGCCTCGGTGCGATTTTCTATGGCTACACCTTC
>TRBD1|few|TRBJ1-2|TRBV6-2/TRBV6-3
CASSPGQIYGYTF
TGTGCCAGCAGCCCGGGACAGATCTATGGCTACACCTTC
>-|few|TRBJ2-1|TRBV6-4
CASSDSGRSYNEQFF
TGTGCCAGCAGTGACTCAGGGCGCTCCTACAATGAGCAGTTCTTC
>TRBD2|-|TRBJ2-1|TRBV4-2
CASSQRYGGATDQQFF
TGTGCCAGCAGCCAACGGTACGGGGGGGCTACGGATCAGCAGTTCTTC
>TRBD1|many|TRBJ1-1|TRBV5-1
CASSPGQGGGTEAFF
TGCGCCAGCAGCCCGGGACAGGGAGGAGGCACTGAAGCTTTCTTT
>-|few|TRBJ1-1|TRBV4-3
CASSPTEGRVNTEAFF
TGCGCCAGCAGCCCCACAGAGGGGAGGGTGAACACTGAAGCTTTCTTT
>-|-|TRBJ2-5|TRBV10-3
CAISDLTWGQETQYF
TGTGCCATCAGTGATCTTACATGGGGGCAAGAGACCCAGTACTTC
>-|many|TRBJ2-5|TRBV7-2
CASSLGTGSGETQYF
TGTGCCAGCAGCTTAGGGACGGGTTCGGGGGAGACCCAGTACTTC
>-|few|TRBJ2-5|TRBV18
CASSPRAGRSAGETQYF
TGTGCCAGCTCACCAAGGGCGGGACGGTCCGCGGGGGAGACCCAGTACTTC
>-|-|TRBJ1-2|TRBV15
CATSSRVEANYGYTF
TGTGCCACCAGCTCCAGGGTGGAAGCTAACTATGGCTACACCTTC
>-|-|TRBJ1-2|TRBV20-1
CSATAVVGYTF
TGCAGTGCTACCGCGGTGGTTGGCTACACCTTC